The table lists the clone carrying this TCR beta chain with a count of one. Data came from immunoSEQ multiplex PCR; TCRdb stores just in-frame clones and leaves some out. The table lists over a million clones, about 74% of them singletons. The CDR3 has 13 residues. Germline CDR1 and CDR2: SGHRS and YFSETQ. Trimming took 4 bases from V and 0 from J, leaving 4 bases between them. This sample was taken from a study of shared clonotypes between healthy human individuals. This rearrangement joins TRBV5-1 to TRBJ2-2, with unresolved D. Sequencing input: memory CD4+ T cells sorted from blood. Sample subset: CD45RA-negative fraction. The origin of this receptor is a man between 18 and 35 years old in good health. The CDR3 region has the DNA TGCGCCAGCAGCACAGCGAACACCGGGGAGCTGTTTTTT. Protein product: CASSTANTGELFF. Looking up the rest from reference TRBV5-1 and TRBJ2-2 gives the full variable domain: KAGVTQTPRYLIKTRGQQVTLSCSPISGHRSVSWYQQTPGQGLQFLFEYFSETQRNKGNFPGRFSGRQFSNSRSEMNVSTLELGDSALYLCASSTANTGELFFGEGSRLTVL.